Below, 25 T cell receptor beta chains from the same sample are listed, as sequenced in a study of T-cell reconstitution after alpha-beta-depleted transplantation in children. Molecular barcoding with unique molecular identifiers was used for the TCRbeta library. MiXCR, run by TCRdb on the PCR reads, gives a single entry per CDR3 protein. This sample yields around 600,000 distinct CDR3 sequences, of which over 9.5% are seen a single time; about 4% belongs to the top ten. Here the sequenced sample was PBMCs from the stem cell graft donor, taken from the stem cell graft. The receptors stem from a human donor who donated a stem cell graft to a child with acute myeloid leukemia.

This clonotype was counted many times. V is TRBV7-9 and J is TRBJ2-7; the match to TRBD2 covers 15 bases. This CDR3 region has 17 residues. Germline CDR1 and CDR2: SEHNR and FQNEAQ (reference sequence). Trimming took 6 bases from V and 2 from J; bases not matched to a gene: 8. For the CDR3, the DNA is TGTGCCAGCAGTTCTAGGACTAGCGGGAGGGCCCCCTACGAGCAGTACTTC. Translated, it gives CASSSRTSGRAPYEQYF.

This clonotype was detected ten times or more. The chain uses TRBV28 and TRBJ1-3, with 11 bases matching TRBD1. Germline assignment: CDR1 MDHEN and CDR2 SYDVKM. Trimming took 4 bases from V and 4 from J; bases not matched to a gene: 6. The CDR3 is made up of 16 amino acids. CDR3 sequence (DNA): TGTGCCAGCAGTTCCGGGACAGGGGGTTCAGGAAACACCATATATTTT. The encoded protein is CASSSGTGGSGNTIYF.

This clonotype has just a few counts. This rearrangement joins TRBV27 to TRBJ2-5; the D gene is possibly TRBD1 (6 bases). The ends were cut back, 1 base at V and 5 bases at J, with 14 bases in the middle. The germline V gene encodes CDR1 MNHEY and CDR2 SMNVEV (reference sequence). The CDR3 is made up of 15 amino acids. The CDR3 is CASSLWQGMGETQYF. DNA of the CDR3: TGTGCCAGCAGTTTATGGCAGGGGATGGGGGAGACCCAGTACTTC.

This clonotype was found many times. The chain carries TRBV7-9 and TRBJ2-7; D is uncertain. V was shortened by 4 bases and J by 5 bases, with 6 bases between the two germline ends. The CDR3 has 11 amino acids. Per the germline V gene, CDR1 is SEHNR and CDR2 is FQNEAQ (reference sequence). CDR3 protein: CASSSLHEQYF. The DNA for the CDR3 is TGTGCCAGCAGCTCGTTGCACGAGCAGTACTTC.

In its sample, this clonotype was seen many times. This sequence joins TRBV6-6 and TRBJ2-7; TRBD2 might be the D (5 bases). This CDR3 contains 10 residues. Per germline, CDR1 MNHNY and CDR2 SVGAGI (reference sequence). Trimming removed 6 bases at V and 7 bases at J, with 7 bases between. The chain's CDR3 is CASREREQYF. In DNA form, the CDR3 reads TGTGCCAGCAGGGAGCGGGAGCAGTACTTC.

This clonotype was seen a few times. The chain links TRBV3-1 to TRBJ1-3; D call uncertain. CDR3 length equals 13 residues. Germline V CDR1 and CDR2: LGHDT, YNNKEL (reference sequence). V gave up 4 bases and J gave up 4 bases, with 8 bases separating them. The CDR3 loop reads CASSPIVGNTIYF. The CDR3 DNA reads as TGTGCCAGCAGCCCGATAGTAGGAAACACCATATATTTT.

The chain couples TRBV20-1 to TRBJ1-3; D is possibly TRBD1 (5 bases). Germline V gene sequence: CDR1 DFQATT, CDR2 SNEGSKA (reference sequence). V lost 0 bases and J lost 0, with 18 bases in between. The CDR3 is 18 amino acids. CDR3 nucleotides: TGCAGTGCTAGAGATCGGAGACCAAGGGGTCTCTCTGGAAACACCATATATTTT. Protein sequence: CSARDRRPRGLSGNTIYF.

In this sample, this clonotype turned up a few times. The rearrangement uses TRBV18 and TRBJ2-7; TRBD2 matches at 7 bases. With 0 bases clipped from V and 3 bases from J, the junction kept 5 bases outside the gene matches. The CDR3 covers 15 residues. CDR1 KGHSH and CDR2 LQKENI come from the germline V gene. The CDR3, as DNA: TGTGCCAGCTCACCACCGGGCGGGAGAGGCTACGAGCAGTACTTC. This codes for CASSPPGGRGYEQYF.

V usage is TRBV9 and J usage is TRBJ2-7, with 11 bases matching TRBD2. Germline CDR1 SGDLS, CDR2 YYNGEE. V was clipped by 3 bases and J by 0 bases; unmatched bases: 5. This CDR3 is 16 amino acids long. CDR3 residues: CASSAPTSGSSYEQYF. In DNA, the CDR3 is TGTGCCAGCAGCGCCCCCACTAGCGGGAGCTCCTACGAGCAGTACTTC.

This sequence joins TRBV29-1 and TRBJ2-3; weak D call: TRBD2 (7 bases). This CDR3 is built from 15 residues. V was clipped by 7 bases and J by 5 bases, with 22 bases between them. The germline CDR1 and CDR2 sequences are SQVTM and ANQGSEA. CDR3 loop: CSEVGGRESVDTQYF. The CDR3 DNA sequence: TGCAGCGAAGTAGGGGGGCGGGAGAGTGTAGATACGCAGTATTTT.

This clonotype was observed a handful of times. The chain is built from TRBV5-1 and TRBJ2-5, with 10 bases that match TRBD1. Germline V gene data show CDR1 as SGHRS and CDR2 as YFSETQ. Trimming cost V 4 bases and J 0 bases; bases outside gene matches: 6. This CDR3 comprises 16 residues. DNA for the CDR3: TGCGCCAGCAGCGACCGGGACAGGGGTAACCAAGAGACCCAGTACTTC. Encoded protein: CASSDRDRGNQETQYF.

This clonotype was seen more than once but under ten times. The chain is built from TRBV7-8 and TRBJ2-1; 8 bases fit TRBD1. Trimming cost V 4 bases and J 9 bases; bases outside gene matches: 11. Germline lookup yields CDR1 SGHVS and CDR2 FQNEAQ. The CDR3 has 15 residues. DNA for the CDR3: TGTGCCAGCAGCTCGACAGGGGAGTTTGGTGGTGAGCAGTTCTTC. Protein product: CASSSTGEFGGEQFF.

This clonotype was seen at least ten times. The chain employs TRBV2 and TRBJ1-5; D not resolved. Germline-derived CDR1 and CDR2 are SNHLY and FYNNEI. V was shortened by 6 bases and J by 0 bases, with 12 bases between the two germline ends. This CDR3 contains 15 residues. The CDR3 reads CASRSRTASNQPQHF. In nucleotides, the CDR3 is TGTGCCAGCAGAAGTAGGACGGCTAGCAATCAGCCCCAGCATTTT.

This clonotype occurred many times. The J gene is TRBJ2-6, the V gene TRBV29-1; no firm D call. V was shortened by 2 bases and J by 1 base, with 9 bases between the two germline ends. The CDR3 has 15 amino acids. Germline CDR1 reads SQVTM; CDR2 reads ANQGSEA. CDR3 in amino acids: CSVELDGSGANVLTF. In DNA, the CDR3 is TGCAGCGTTGAACTCGACGGATCTGGGGCCAACGTCCTGACTTTC.

This clonotype occurred a few times. This sequence joins TRBV18 and TRBJ2-7; D unclear. V was cut by 6 bases and J by 7 bases, with 10 bases left in between. The germline V gene encodes CDR1 KGHSH and CDR2 LQKENI. The CDR3 contains 11 residues. As DNA, the CDR3 is TGTGCCAGCTCCATCCCTAGGGAGCAGTACTTC. It codes for CASSIPREQYF.

This clonotype was counted a few times. This chain uses TRBV6-2 or TRBV6-3 with TRBJ2-7; perhaps TRBD2 as D (5 bases). CDR3 length: 12 amino acids. V lost 6 bases and J lost 5, with 11 bases in between. Germline lookup yields CDR1 MNHEY and CDR2 SVGEGT. The CDR3 here is CASRRTRDEQYF. The CDR3 nucleotides read TGTGCCAGCAGGCGTACTAGGGACGAGCAGTACTTC.

The chain uses TRBV12-3 or TRBV12-4 and TRBJ2-7; D is perhaps TRBD1 (5 bases). This CDR3 region has 14 residues. The V end was cut by 1 base, the J end by 6 bases, with 13 bases between. The CDR3 DNA is TGTGCCAGCAGTTTAGGGGGCAGGGCTGGCGAGCAGTACTTC. It yields the protein CASSLGGRAGEQYF.

The chain combines TRBV7-8 with TRBJ2-7, with TRBD2 matching over 8 bases. From germline, CDR1 is SGHVS and CDR2 FQNEAQ. Unmatched junction bases numbered 13, after V lost 5 bases and J lost 4 bases. CDR3 length equals 16 residues. The DNA of the CDR3 is TGTGCCAGCAGCCCCTTCACGGGAGGGACAATATACGAGCAGTACTTC. Protein sequence: CASSPFTGGTIYEQYF.

The sample holds a few counts of this clonotype. The chain is built from TRBV7-2 and TRBJ1-2; D is unclear. The CDR3 sequence is 11 residues long. CDR1 is SGHTA and CDR2 is FQGNSA in the germline V gene. Trimming took off 5 bases at V and 5 bases at J, with 6 bases between the two ends. The CDR3 DNA follows: TGTGCCAGCAGCCTTTTATATGGCTACACCTTC. This codes for CASSLLYGYTF. The full variable domain, rest sourced from reference TRBV7-2 and TRBJ1-2, is GAGVSQSPSNKVTEKGKDVELRCDPISGHTALYWYRQSLGQGLEFLIYFQGNSAPDKSGLPSDRFSAERTGGSVSTLTIQRTQQEDSAVYLCASSLLYGYTFGSGTRLTVV.

This clonotype was observed a handful of times. The genes are TRBV4-3 and TRBJ2-7; a possible D gene is TRBD2 (5 bases). The CDR3 loop spans 16 amino acids. Trimming pared 1 base from V and 3 bases from J, leaving 16 bases between. Per the germline V gene, CDR1 is LGHNA and CDR2 is YSLEER. The chain's CDR3 is CASSQVAGPSSYEQYF. The DNA of the CDR3 is TGCGCCAGCAGCCAAGTTGCGGGTCCCTCGAGCTACGAGCAGTACTTC.

J is TRBJ2-5 and V is TRBV6-1; D may correspond to TRBD1 or TRBD2 (5 bases each). V was cut by 4 bases and J by 2 bases, with 14 bases left in between. Germline assignment: CDR1 MNHNS and CDR2 SASEGT. CDR3 length: 15 amino acids. The CDR3 spells CASSASWWGQETQYF. The CDR3 region has the DNA TGTGCCAGCAGTGCTTCCTGGTGGGGGCAAGAGACCCAGTACTTC.

The CDR3 region has the DNA TGTGCCAGCAGCCGGGAACCCATAGCGGGAGGAGTAGATGAGCAGTTCTTC. Its protein product is CASSREPIAGGVDEQFF. This chain uses TRBV4-2 with TRBJ2-1; 10 positions match TRBD2. With 4 bases clipped from V and 8 bases from J, the junction kept 14 bases outside the gene matches. The CDR3 is made up of 17 amino acids. In germline, CDR1 is LGHNA, CDR2 YNFKEQ.

As concerns this clonotype: An end of the junction does not agree with germline; a read error may underlie this. The CDR3 is CASSPGQFAGELFF. Written as DNA, the CDR3 is TGTGCTAGCAGCCCCGGACAGTTCGCCGGGGAGCTGTTTTTT. The chain uses TRBV7-7 and TRBJ2-2, with D possibly TRBD1 on 6 matching bases. Germline CDR1 SSHAT, CDR2 FNYEAQ (reference sequence). The CDR3 sequence is 14 residues long.

The table lists this clonotype with a few counts. V and J are TRBV12-3 or TRBV12-4 and TRBJ2-4, with D perhaps assigned TRBD1 or TRBD2 (5 bases each). The CDR3 is made up of 17 amino acids. V was trimmed by 5 bases and J by 0 bases, leaving 17 bases between them. The CDR3 coding sequence is TGTGCCAGCAGTCTCCCCAGGGACGGTGTAGCCAAAAACATTCAGTACTTC. Protein sequence: CASSLPRDGVAKNIQYF.

The sample holds a few counts of this clonotype. Written as DNA, the CDR3 is TGTGCCTGGAGTGTAGTCAACTACAATGAGCAGTTCTTC. Protein: CAWSVVNYNEQFF. The chain recombines TRBV30 with TRBJ2-1; D call uncertain. V dropped 0 bases and J dropped 3 bases, with 6 bases sitting between them. The CDR3 extends over 13 amino acids. Per germline, CDR1 GTSNPN and CDR2 SVGIG (reference sequence). The whole variable domain, remainder taken from reference TRBV30 and TRBJ2-1, is SQTIHQWPATLVQPVGSPLSLECTVEGTSNPNLYWYRQAAGRGLQLLFYSVGIGQISSEVPQNLSASRPQDRQFILSSKKLLLSDSGFYLCAWSVVNYNEQFFGPGTRLTVL.